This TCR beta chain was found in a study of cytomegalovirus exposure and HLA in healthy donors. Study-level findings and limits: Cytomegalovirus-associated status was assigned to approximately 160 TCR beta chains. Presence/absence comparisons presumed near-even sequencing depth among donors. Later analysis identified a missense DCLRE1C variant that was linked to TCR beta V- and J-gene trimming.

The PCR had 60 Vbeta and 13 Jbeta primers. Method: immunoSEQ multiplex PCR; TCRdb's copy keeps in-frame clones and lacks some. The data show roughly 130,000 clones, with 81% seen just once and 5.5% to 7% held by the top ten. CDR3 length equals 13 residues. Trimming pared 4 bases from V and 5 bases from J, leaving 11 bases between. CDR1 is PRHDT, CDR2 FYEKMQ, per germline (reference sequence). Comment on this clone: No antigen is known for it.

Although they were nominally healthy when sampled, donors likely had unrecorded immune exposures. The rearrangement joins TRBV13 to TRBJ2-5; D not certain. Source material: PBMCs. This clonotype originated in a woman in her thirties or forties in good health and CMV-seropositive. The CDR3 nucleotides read TGTGCCAGCAGCTCCCCTCTCGGGGAGACCCAGTACTTC. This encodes CASSSPLGETQYF.